These 24 T cell receptor beta chains were all obtained from the same sample, sequenced in a study of cytomegalovirus exposure and HLA in healthy donors. PCR primers comprised 60 Vbeta and 13 Jbeta primers. Clones were sequenced by immunoSEQ multiplex PCR, and TCRdb holds only the in-frame ones, with some missing. The repertoire holds more than 150,000 clones, around 75% seen once, with approximately 6% in the top ten. The specimen sequenced was PBMCs. These TCRs come from a man aged 40-49 years in good health and CMV-seropositive.

In nucleotides, the CDR3 is TGCAGCGTGGGGACAGTCAATGAGCAGTTCTTC. Translating gives CSVGTVNEQFF. The V and J genes are TRBV29-1 and TRBJ2-1; TRBD1 aligns across 7 bases. V lost 6 bases, J lost 6 bases, and 2 bases stayed unmatched. The CDR3 has 11 residues. CDR1 is SQVTM and CDR2 is ANQGSEA in the germline V gene.

The chain has TRBV9 and TRBJ1-4, with 9 bases lining up with TRBD1. The CDR3 consists of 16 residues. Germline lookup yields CDR1 SGDLS and CDR2 YYNGEE. V dropped 4 bases and J dropped 3; count of bases not matched to a gene: 7. The CDR3 nucleotides read TGTGCCAGCAGCAGGAGCACAGGGGGCTCTAATGAAAAACTGTTTTTT. It codes for CASSRSTGGSNEKLFF.

This clone was found a few times. The chain is built from TRBV7-9 and TRBJ1-4; possible D gene TRBD1, 5 bases. Germline V CDR1 and CDR2: SEHNR, FQNEAQ (reference sequence). The CDR3 extends over 14 amino acids. The ends were cut back, 1 base at V and 5 bases at J, with 8 bases in the middle. The CDR3: CASSLGGANEKLFF. In DNA form, the CDR3 reads TGTGCCAGCAGCTTAGGTGGGGCGAATGAAAAACTGTTTTTT.

The chain couples TRBV7-9 to TRBJ2-1, with 7 bases lining up with TRBD1. V trimming: 1 base; J trimming: 7 bases; junction bases outside the gene matches: 4. Germline V gene sequence: CDR1 SEHNR, CDR2 FQNEAQ (reference sequence). This CDR3 is 14 amino acids long. CDR3 loop: CASSLETGSNEQFF. CDR3 sequence (DNA): TGTGCCAGCAGCTTAGAGACAGGGTCAAATGAGCAGTTCTTC.

The CDR3 coding sequence is TGTGCCAGCAGCCCGAGCGGGGGGGAGTACAATGAGCAGTTCTTC. This encodes CASSPSGGEYNEQFF. The V gene is TRBV4-2, the J gene TRBJ2-1; 10 nucleotides agree with TRBD2. From germline, CDR1 is LGHNA and CDR2 YNFKEQ. CDR3 length: 15 residues. The junction had 4 bases not matched to a gene; V was cut back by 4 bases and J by 4 bases.

The rearrangement uses TRBV18 and TRBJ2-2; D is unresolved. Germline V CDR1 and CDR2: KGHSH, LQKENI. The CDR3 length is 15 residues. Trimming removed 7 bases from V and 1 base from J, with 13 bases in between. CDR3 nucleotide sequence: TGTGCCAGCTATCACGGCGCGGAGAACACCGGGGAGCTGTTTTTT. This sequence encodes CASYHGAENTGELFF.

The chain carries TRBV5-6 and TRBJ2-7, with D possibly TRBD2 on 5 matching bases. Between the trimmed V and J ends, which lost 1 base and 3 bases, there was a span of 8 bases. Germline values: CDR1 SGHDT, CDR2 YYEEEE. The CDR3 contains 13 residues. This CDR3 is CASSLSGLYEQYF. CDR3 coding DNA: TGTGCCAGCAGCTTGAGCGGCCTCTACGAGCAGTACTTC.

In this sample, this clone turned up once. The chain couples TRBV5-1 to TRBJ1-5, with a tentative D call TRBD1 (6 bases). CDR1 and CDR2 (germline): SGHRS, YFSETQ. The V end lost 5 bases, the J end lost 0 bases, and 12 bases lay between the germline ends. The CDR3 is 15 residues long. Here the CDR3 reads CASRAGANSNQPQHF. CDR3 coding DNA: TGCGCCAGCAGGGCAGGGGCAAATAGCAATCAGCCCCAGCATTTT.

V usage is TRBV7-3 and J usage is TRBJ2-3; 7 nucleotides agree with TRBD2. V was clipped by 6 bases and J by 1 base; unmatched bases: 4. The CDR3 is 14 residues long. Germline V gene sequence: CDR1 SGHTA, CDR2 FQGTGA. CDR3 coding DNA: TGTGCCAGCAGTAGAACTAGCGGCACAGATACGCAGTATTTT. Translating it yields CASSRTSGTDTQYF.

V is TRBV4-1 and J is TRBJ2-2, with D tentatively TRBD2 (6 bases). The CDR3 spans 15 residues. CDR1 is MGHRA, CDR2 YSYEKL, per germline. V lost 1 base to trimming and J lost 5 bases, with 11 bases between them. The CDR3 here is CASSQGGGITGELFF. The CDR3 coding sequence is TGCGCCAGCAGCCAAGGGGGCGGGATAACCGGGGAGCTGTTTTTT.

The V and J genes are TRBV27 and TRBJ2-5, with 7 bases identical to TRBD2. V shed 6 bases and J 5 bases; nucleotides not matched to a gene: 9. The CDR3 is made up of 14 amino acids. Germline loops: CDR1 MNHEY, CDR2 SMNVEV (reference sequence). CDR3 DNA: TGTGCCAGCAGAGGGACTACTCCGTGGGAGACCCAGTACTTC. It codes for CASRGTTPWETQYF.

The gene calls are TRBV11-1 and TRBJ2-1; TRBD2 matches 9 bases. The V and J ends lost 5 bases and 4 bases, in that order; junction bases with no gene match: 6. Germline loops: CDR1 SGHAT, CDR2 FQDESV (reference sequence). This CDR3 region has 15 residues. The CDR3 region is CASSPGLARYNEQFF. As DNA, the CDR3 is TGTGCCAGCAGCCCCGGACTAGCGAGGTACAATGAGCAGTTCTTC.

Only a few counts were recorded for this clone. The chain couples TRBV6-5 to TRBJ2-1; 11 bases agree with TRBD2. Trimming took 5 bases from V and 6 from J; bases not matched to a gene: 3. CDR3 length: 14 residues. Germline loops: CDR1 MNHEY, CDR2 SVGAGI. Here the CDR3 reads CASSIAGGPNEQFF. CDR3 in DNA: TGTGCCAGCAGTATAGCGGGGGGGCCCAATGAGCAGTTCTTC.

This clone was seen more than once but under ten times. The chain carries TRBV7-2 and TRBJ2-2; TRBD2 matches 11 bases. Trimming cost V 4 bases and J 10 bases; bases outside gene matches: 11. The CDR3 contains 16 residues. CDR1 is SGHTA, CDR2 FQGNSA, per germline. This chain's CDR3 is CASSWTAIAGGEELFF. CDR3 nucleotides: TGTGCCAGCAGCTGGACGGCTATAGCGGGAGGGGAGGAGCTGTTTTTT.

In the case of this clone: The same CDR3 is also encoded by other DNA sequences in this sample. The chain employs TRBV14 and TRBJ2-3, with D maybe TRBD1 (6 bases). The germline V gene encodes CDR1 SGHDN and CDR2 FVKESK. Trimming took off 1 base at V and 3 bases at J, with 11 bases between the two ends. CDR3 length: 15 residues. In nucleotides, the CDR3 is TGTGCCAGCAGCCAAGTAGGCCAGGGGACAGATACGCAGTATTTT. Protein: CASSQVGQGTDTQYF.

This clone was detected only once. The junction and the germline gene differ at one end; a read error may be behind it. This chain links TRBV6-1 with TRBJ2-7; 8 bases fit TRBD1. Germline V CDR1 and CDR2: MNHNS, SASEGT. The CDR3 totals 14 residues. The CDR3 reads CASRGTGGVYEQHF. CDR3 nucleotide sequence: TGTGCCAGCCGCGGGACAGGCGGGGTTTACGAGCAGCACTTC.

In its sample, this clone was seen once. One end of the junction does not line up with germline, which may come from a read error. This rearrangement joins TRBV7-9 to TRBJ2-7, with 10 bases identical to TRBD1. Germline loops: CDR1 SEHNR, CDR2 FQNEAQ (reference sequence). The CDR3 covers 13 residues. CDR3 loop: CSSRRQGAGEQYF. CDR3 sequence (DNA): TGTTCCAGCAGGAGACAGGGGGCGGGTGAGCAGTACTTC.

The chain recombines TRBV2 with TRBJ1-5; D is uncertain. Trimming left V 6 bases short and J 7 bases short, with 13 bases between. Germline V gene lookup returns CDR1 SNHLY and CDR2 FYNNEI. This CDR3 is 13 amino acids long. The CDR3 sequence is CASSREVRQPQHF. The CDR3 coding sequence is TGTGCCAGCAGCAGAGAGGTACGGCAGCCCCAGCATTTT. Together with reference TRBV2 and TRBJ1-5, the CDR3 gives the full variable domain: EPEVTQTPSHQVTQMGQEVILRCVPISNHLYFYWYRQILGQKVEFLVSFYNNEISEKSEIFDDQFSVERPDGSNFTLKIRSTKLEDSAMYFCASSREVRQPQHFGDGTRLSIL.

This chain connects TRBV27 to TRBJ1-1; D is possibly TRBD1 (6 bases). Trimming took off 4 bases at V and 3 bases at J, with 12 bases between the two ends. This CDR3 is 14 amino acids long. The germline gives CDR1 MNHEY, CDR2 SMNVEV (reference sequence). The DNA of the CDR3 is TGTGCCAGCAGTTCTAGGCCAGGGGACACTGAAGCTTTCTTT. Translated: CASSSRPGDTEAFF.

V is TRBV5-1 and J is TRBJ2-5; 14 bases map to TRBD2. The CDR3 sequence is 16 residues long. Germline assignment: CDR1 SGHRS and CDR2 YFSETQ. Trimming removed 4 bases from V and 2 bases from J; junction bases left unmatched: 4. CDR3: CASSLTSGGAQETQYF. CDR3 bases: TGCGCCAGCAGCCTGACTAGCGGGGGGGCACAAGAGACCCAGTACTTC. The full variable domain, in which reference TRBV5-1 and TRBJ2-5 provide the parts outside the CDR3, is KAGVTQTPRYLIKTRGQQVTLSCSPISGHRSVSWYQQTPGQGLQFLFEYFSETQRNKGNFPGRFSGRQFSNSRSEMNVSTLELGDSALYLCASSLTSGGAQETQYFGPGTRLLVL.

This rearrangement joins TRBV6-5 to TRBJ2-2; 7 positions match TRBD1. V gave up 6 bases and J gave up 9 bases; unmatched junction bases: 4. CDR1 is MNHEY, CDR2 SVGAGI, per germline. The CDR3 extends over 12 amino acids. CDR3 region: CASRRQGRELFF. The CDR3 region has the DNA TGTGCCAGCAGACGACAGGGCAGGGAGCTGTTTTTT.

J is TRBJ2-5 and V is TRBV28; TRBD2 matches at 8 bases. The V gene end was trimmed by 4 bases and the J gene end by 5 bases; junction bases not matched to a gene: 12. This CDR3 has 16 amino acids. Germline V gives CDR1 MDHEN, CDR2 SYDVKM. CDR3: CASSSTSLAEKETQYF. Here the CDR3 DNA reads TGTGCCAGCAGTTCCACTTCACTAGCGGAGAAGGAGACCCAGTACTTC.

The gene calls are TRBV27 and TRBJ1-6; 7 positions match TRBD1. Germline trimming cut 6 bases from V and 6 bases from J; bases unmatched to any gene: 8. Germline V lookup: CDR1 MNHEY, CDR2 SMNVEV (reference sequence). CDR3 size: 15 residues. The CDR3 here is CASRSRDRPNSPLHF. Written as DNA, the CDR3 is TGTGCCAGCAGGTCCCGGGACAGACCTAATTCACCCCTCCACTTT.

V gene TRBV27 combines with J gene TRBJ2-7; 10 positions match TRBD2. Germline assignment: CDR1 MNHEY and CDR2 SMNVEV (reference sequence). The junction had 14 bases not matched to a gene; V was cut back by 9 bases and J by 0 bases. The CDR3 covers 17 residues. In nucleotides, the CDR3 is TGTGCCAGTCACAGCGGGGGGGTCTTCACTAGCTCCTACGAGCAGTACTTC. Translating gives CASHSGGVFTSSYEQYF.